The clone carrying this T cell receptor beta chain was seen only once. The data were taken from a study of T cells in Graves' hyperthyroidism and ophthalmopathy. What was amplified from RNA transcripts were TCR beta CDR3 regions. First-round RT-PCR with HTBI primers amplified the TCR CDR3 region. TCRdb passed the multiplex PCR reads through MiXCR, listing each CDR3 protein once. The table lists 280,000 or so distinct CDR3 sequences, 20% to 30% of them singletons, with 25% to 30% in the top ten. V lost 1 base, J lost 6 bases, and 10 bases lay in between. The CDR3 runs 13 residues. The receptor was isolated from a man aged 35 to 55 with Graves' hyperthyroidism that later progressed to Graves' ophthalmopathy. The sequencing input was blood. The chain uses TRBV12-3 or TRBV12-4 and TRBJ2-7; no clear D. CDR3 nucleotide sequence: TGTGCCAGCAGTTTAGGGAGCCTAGGCGAGCAGTACTTC. Translating it yields CASSLGSLGEQYF.